This TCR beta chain was identified in a study of CD8 T cells in ankylosing spondylitis. On this clonotype: Its target is not known.

Study conclusions and caveats: Disease-linked clones reportedly showed significant enrichment in matched ankylosing spondylitis synovial fluid. Previously reported in reactive arthritis synovial fluid and blood were some of the motif variants. Clones that were linked to disease were CD8+ and were relatively rare in peripheral blood. A TCR beta motif of seven or eight highly homologous variants appeared characteristic of ankylosing spondylitis blood.

In TCRdb, the 5' RACE reads were re-called with MiXCR into one record per CDR3 protein. Among around 890,000 distinct CDR3 sequences listed, 12% were seen once. Looked up from germline, CDR1 is LGHNA and CDR2 is YNFKEQ. V shed 3 bases, J shed 3 bases, and the junction held 15 bases outside the gene matches. This CDR3 comprises 18 residues. Sequenced: blood, either unsorted or a sorted T cell fraction (not recorded which). This rearrangement joins TRBV4-2 to TRBJ2-3; 7 bases match TRBD1. This TCR was sampled from a male donor with ankylosing spondylitis. The CDR3 DNA follows: TGTGCCAGCAGCCAGGAAACGCCGAGACAGGGTCAAACAGATACGCAGTATTTT. This sequence encodes CASSQETPRQGQTDTQYF.